These 30 T cell receptor beta chains were sequenced from one sample in a study of blood T cell repertoires in COVID-19. The data were produced by immunoSEQ multiplex PCR, yet TCRdb's version contains in-frame clones alone and is incomplete. The data contain fewer than 150,000 clones, 90% of them singletons. Sequencing used peripheral blood. These receptors were taken from a woman aged 55-69 years with COVID-19, enrolled during active disease.

The rearrangement links TRBV7-2 to TRBJ1-6, with 10 bases lining up with TRBD1. This CDR3 has 15 residues. Trimming cost V 4 bases and J 7 bases; bases outside gene matches: 4. The germline CDR1 and CDR2 sequences are SGHTA and FQGNSA. CDR3 in amino acids: CASSSRTGGNSPLHF. CDR3 DNA: TGTGCCAGCAGCTCGCGGACAGGGGGGAATTCACCCCTCCACTTT.

The chain uses TRBV25-1 and TRBJ2-1; the D gene is possibly TRBD1 (6 bases). Germline-derived CDR1 and CDR2 are MGHDK and SYGVNS. The CDR3 totals 16 residues. V was shortened by 7 bases and J by 2 bases, with 18 bases between the two germline ends. CDR3 bases: TGTGCCAGCAATACTGATGGGGGCCCTACCTACAATGAGCAGTTCTTC. Protein product: CASNTDGGPTYNEQFF.

This chain connects TRBV18 to TRBJ1-2, with TRBD1 as a possible D gene (6 bases). The CDR3 consists of 17 residues. V lost 0 bases and J 4 bases, leaving 18 bases between the germline ends. Germline lookup yields CDR1 KGHSH and CDR2 LQKENI. As DNA, the CDR3 is TGTGCCAGCTCACCACCGCTAGGGCTCATAGGGGGCTATGGCTACACCTTC. Its protein product is CASSPPLGLIGGYGYTF.

The J gene is TRBJ1-6, the V gene TRBV6-5; no definite D call. The CDR3 extends over 13 amino acids. V was pared by 0 bases and J by 9 bases, with 6 bases between. Germline assignment: CDR1 MNHEY and CDR2 SVGAGI. CDR3 coding DNA: TGTGCCAGCAGTTACTCGGGGAGTTCACCCCTCCACTTT. Amino acids: CASSYSGSSPLHF.

The genes are TRBV4-1 and TRBJ2-5, with a possible D match to TRBD2 (5 bases). The CDR3 is 15 residues long. CDR1 MGHRA and CDR2 YSYEKL come from the germline V gene. The V and J ends lost 1 base and 2 bases respectively, with 11 bases between them. The DNA for the CDR3 is TGCGCCAGCAGCCAAGCCGGGGTTGTACAAGAGACCCAGTACTTC. This encodes CASSQAGVVQETQYF.

The chain combines TRBV6-5 with TRBJ1-6; maybe TRBD1 (6 bases). In germline, CDR1 is MNHEY, CDR2 SVGAGI. This CDR3 has 15 residues. V lost 2 bases, J lost 10 bases, and 15 bases lay in between. The CDR3, as DNA: TGTGCCAGCAGTTACGAGATGGCAGGGGACTCACCCCTCCACTTT. Protein: CASSYEMAGDSPLHF.

The genes are TRBV24-1 and TRBJ2-3; possible D gene TRBD2, 5 bases. V was clipped by 4 bases and J by 1 base, with 8 bases between them. Germline loops: CDR1 KGHDR, CDR2 SFDVKD. The CDR3 consists of 14 residues. The CDR3 is CATSDAGRTDTQYF. In nucleotides, the CDR3 is TGTGCCACCAGTGACGCGGGCCGCACAGATACGCAGTATTTT.

The chain combines TRBV21-1 with TRBJ1-4. TRBV21-1 is described as a pseudogene. This CDR3 is built from 17 residues. In nucleotides, the CDR3 is TGTGCCAGCAGCAAAGTGTCGTTCCGGGGGGTAAATGAAAAACTGTTTTTT. It specifies CASSKVSFRGVNEKLFF.

The rearrangement joins TRBV5-8 to TRBJ1-2, with 7 bases matching TRBD1. The CDR3 loop spans 17 amino acids. With 0 bases clipped from V and 4 bases from J, the junction kept 12 bases outside the gene matches. The germline CDR1 and CDR2 sequences are SGHTS and YDEGEE. The CDR3 protein is CASSLAFQQDRIYGYTF. The CDR3 DNA reads as TGTGCCAGCAGCTTGGCCTTTCAGCAGGACAGGATCTATGGCTACACCTTC.

This chain links TRBV18 with TRBJ1-2; D may be TRBD1 (5 bases). Trimming stripped 0 bases from V and 4 bases from J, with 15 bases between. This CDR3 comprises 16 residues. Germline V gene data show CDR1 as KGHSH and CDR2 as LQKENI. CDR3 protein: CASSPPVSPGGYGYTF. Here the CDR3 DNA reads TGTGCCAGCTCACCACCGGTCAGTCCCGGGGGCTATGGCTACACCTTC.

This clone came up once. The V gene is TRBV19, the J gene TRBJ1-6; maybe TRBD1 (6 bases). This CDR3 has 16 amino acids. Trimming removed 2 bases from V and 7 bases from J, with 15 bases in between. Germline V gene lookup returns CDR1 LNHDA and CDR2 SQIVND (reference sequence). The CDR3: CASSISGGRGNSPLHF. CDR3 nucleotide sequence: TGTGCCAGTAGTATATCTGGGGGCAGGGGAAATTCACCCCTCCACTTT.

This clone was seen once. The CDR3 region is CASSIRDSYGYTF. The CDR3 DNA is TGTGCCAGTAGTATCCGGGACTCATATGGCTACACCTTC. The chain couples TRBV19 to TRBJ1-2, with D perhaps matching TRBD1 (5 bases). The CDR3 spans 13 residues. Trimming removed 3 bases at V and 5 bases at J, with 10 bases between. Germline V gene lookup returns CDR1 LNHDA and CDR2 SQIVND (reference sequence).

In this sample, this clone turned up many times. The chain joins TRBV11-2 to TRBJ2-7, with D possibly being TRBD2 (6 bases). The germline V gene encodes CDR1 SGHAT and CDR2 FQNNGV. Trimming shortened V by 0 bases and J by 5 bases, and 14 bases separated the two germline ends. CDR3 length: 15 amino acids. The CDR3 is CASSLERREFDEQYF. In DNA, the CDR3 is TGTGCCAGCAGCTTAGAGCGCCGGGAGTTCGACGAGCAGTACTTC.

The gene calls are TRBV5-6 and TRBJ1-2; TRBD1 might be the D (5 bases). The CDR3 loop spans 13 amino acids. The germline V gene has CDR1 SGHDT and CDR2 YYEEEE. The V gene lost 2 bases and the J gene lost 10 bases, with 15 bases spanning the gap. The CDR3 nucleotides are TGTGCCAGCAGCTTCCTAGGGGAGGCCCTCTACACCTTC. It translates to CASSFLGEALYTF. Combining the CDR3 with reference TRBV5-6 and TRBJ1-2 gives the whole variable domain DAGVTQSPTHLIKTRGQQVTLRCSPKSGHDTVSWYQQALGQGPQFIFQYYEEEERQRGNFPDRFSGHQFPNYSSELNVNALLLGDSALYLCASSFLGEALYTFGSGTRLTVV.

This clone was seen once. This sequence joins TRBV4-1 and TRBJ1-6, with TRBD1 matching 9 bases. The CDR3 length is 16 residues. V gave up 4 bases and J gave up 5 bases; unmatched junction bases: 6. Looked up from germline, CDR1 is MGHRA and CDR2 is YSYEKL. CDR3 sequence (DNA): TGCGCCAGCAGCCGAGGACAGGGGATAGATAATTCACCCCTCCACTTT. Translation gives CASSRGQGIDNSPLHF.

V and J are TRBV5-1 and TRBJ1-1; 7 bases line up with TRBD1. Germline V CDR1 and CDR2: SGHRS, YFSETQ. The CDR3 consists of 15 residues. The J segment lost 0 bases and the V segment lost 6 bases, leaving 8 bases of the junction unmatched. The CDR3 loop reads CASTRQGWVNTEAFF. The CDR3 DNA is TGCGCCAGCACCCGACAGGGTTGGGTGAACACTGAAGCTTTCTTT.

The chain joins TRBV5-1 to TRBJ1-1; TRBD1 might be the D (5 bases). The CDR3 loop spans 14 amino acids. The V end lost 7 bases, the J end lost 1 base, and 14 bases lay between the germline ends. In germline, CDR1 is SGHRS, CDR2 YFSETQ. CDR3 region: CASRRETENTEAFF. The CDR3 DNA reads as TGCGCCAGCCGTCGCGAGACAGAGAACACTGAAGCTTTCTTT.

This rearrangement joins TRBV6-5 to TRBJ2-7; D is perhaps TRBD1 (6 bases). Per the germline V gene, CDR1 is MNHEY and CDR2 is SVGAGI. V was trimmed by 4 bases and J by 5 bases, leaving 12 bases between them. CDR3 length: 13 residues. The CDR3 protein is CASSSTGYHEQYF. The CDR3 DNA reads as TGTGCCAGCAGTTCAACAGGGTACCACGAGCAGTACTTC.

This clone was counted a single time. The V and J genes are TRBV12-5 and TRBJ1-2; maybe TRBD1 (6 bases). Germline loops: CDR1 LGHNT, CDR2 FRNRAP. This CDR3 contains 15 residues. V lost 2 bases and J lost 3, with 13 bases in between. CDR3 nucleotides: TGTGCTAGTGGTTTGTTACAGGGTAGGGACTATGGCTACACCTTC. It specifies CASGLLQGRDYGYTF.

J is TRBJ1-1 and V is TRBV7-9; 10 nucleotides agree with TRBD1. The CDR3 is 15 residues long. The J segment lost 4 bases and the V segment lost 5 bases, leaving 7 bases of the junction unmatched. Germline V CDR1 and CDR2: SEHNR, FQNEAQ (reference sequence). CDR3 coding DNA: TGTGCCAGCAGCCCTTGGACAGGGGGAGGCACTGAAGCTTTCTTT. The encoded protein is CASSPWTGGGTEAFF.

The chain combines TRBV11-3 with TRBJ2-1; D remains ambiguous. The CDR3 runs to 13 residues. CDR1 SGHNT and CDR2 YENEEA come from the germline V gene. The germline V and J ends were trimmed by 0 bases and 4 bases, with 4 bases remaining between them. As DNA, the CDR3 is TGTGCCAGCAGCTTAGACGGTTACAATGAGCAGTTCTTC. Translated: CASSLDGYNEQFF. Complete variable domain (other parts from reference TRBV11-3 and TRBJ2-1): EAGVVQSPRYKIIEKKQPVAFWCNPISGHNTLYWYLQNLGQGPELLIRYENEEAVDDSQLPKDRFSAERLKGVDSTLKIQPAELGDSAVYLCASSLDGYNEQFFGPGTRLTVL.

The J gene is TRBJ1-1, the V gene TRBV29-1, with a tentative D call TRBD1 (5 bases). The CDR3 covers 12 residues. The V gene's germline CDR1 is SQVTM and CDR2 ANQGSEA. V was clipped by 7 bases and J by 3 bases, with 12 bases between them. The CDR3 protein is CSARRGDTEAFF. The CDR3 region has the DNA TGCAGCGCCCGGCGGGGGGACACTGAAGCTTTCTTT.

The V call is TRBV5-1, the J call TRBJ1-1; possibly TRBD1 for D (5 bases). CDR3 length: 17 amino acids. V gave up 0 bases and J gave up 2 bases, with 17 bases separating them. The germline gives CDR1 SGHRS, CDR2 YFSETQ. CDR3 residues: CASSLDGGRAFNTEAFF. CDR3 bases: TGCGCCAGCAGCTTGGACGGGGGGAGAGCTTTCAACACTGAAGCTTTCTTT.

The genes are TRBV6-6 and TRBJ2-3, with D possibly TRBD2 on 6 matching bases. Germline-derived CDR1 and CDR2 are MNHNY and SVGAGI (reference sequence). The germline V and J ends were trimmed by 5 bases and 0 bases, with 18 bases remaining between them. The CDR3 runs to 17 residues. CDR3 sequence reads: CASSGSREVPSTDTQYF. The CDR3 nucleotides are TGTGCCAGCAGTGGATCCAGGGAGGTACCTAGCACAGATACGCAGTATTTT.

This chain connects TRBV4-2 to TRBJ1-1; D gene uncertain. Trimming cost V 0 bases and J 3 bases, with 8 bases left between them. The CDR3 contains 14 residues. CDR1 is LGHNA, CDR2 YNFKEQ, per germline. CDR3 sequence reads: CASSQEPRDTEAFF. The DNA of the CDR3 is TGTGCCAGCAGCCAAGAACCCCGGGACACTGAAGCTTTCTTT.

The chain couples TRBV7-2 to TRBJ2-1; 9 bases align to TRBD1. The CDR3 has 15 residues. V trimming: 6 bases; J trimming: 2 bases; junction bases outside the gene matches: 5. Germline CDR1 SGHTA, CDR2 FQGNSA. The CDR3 sequence: CASRRDRAAYNEQFF. CDR3 in DNA: TGTGCCAGCAGAAGGGACAGGGCCGCCTACAATGAGCAGTTCTTC.

CDR3 bases: TGTGCCAGCATAACCGGACAGGCCCGTAATTCACCCCTCCACTTT. Its translation is CASITGQARNSPLHF. This chain links TRBV6-6 with TRBJ1-6, with 7 bases matching TRBD1. J lost 6 bases, V lost 7 bases, and 9 bases had no gene match. This CDR3 comprises 15 residues. The V gene's germline CDR1 is MNHNY and CDR2 SVGAGI (reference sequence).

V and J are TRBV2 and TRBJ1-4; unclear D gene. Trimming took off 4 bases at V and 3 bases at J, with 9 bases between the two ends. The germline V gene encodes CDR1 SNHLY and CDR2 FYNNEI. The CDR3 contains 14 residues. CDR3 DNA sequence: TGTGCCAGCAGTGTGTCCAGGTCTAATGAAAAACTGTTTTTT. It yields the protein CASSVSRSNEKLFF.

V usage is TRBV20-1 and J usage is TRBJ1-5, with unresolved D. Trimming left V 3 bases short and J 3 bases short, with 24 bases between. Germline CDR1 and CDR2: DFQATT and SNEGSKA (reference sequence). The CDR3 consists of 18 residues. The CDR3 reads CSASLSPFGRILNQPQHF. The CDR3 bases are TGCAGTGCTAGTCTATCCCCCTTTGGGAGAATACTCAATCAGCCCCAGCATTTT.

This sequence joins TRBV7-9 and TRBJ1-6; 11 nucleotides align to TRBD1. Germline CDR1 SEHNR, CDR2 FQNEAQ (reference sequence). The CDR3 runs to 17 residues. J lost 6 bases, V lost 4 bases, and 8 bases had no gene match. For the CDR3, the DNA is TGTGCCAGCAGCTCGGGACAGGGGGACTACGGTAATTCACCCCTCCACTTT. Translating gives CASSSGQGDYGNSPLHF.